This record looks at one TCR beta chain sequence and its context. The antigen is undetermined. Primers included in the PCR were 60 Vbeta and 13 Jbeta primers. Sequencing used immunoSEQ multiplex PCR; TCRdb keeps in-frame clones, though not all of them. The sample lists 100,000 to 150,000 clones, around 75% occurring once. This entry is derived from a study of cytomegalovirus exposure and HLA in healthy donors. V shed 2 bases and J shed 1 base, with 15 bases lying between them. CDR3 length: 16 amino acids. Germline CDR1 SGHVS, CDR2 FQNEAQ. Notes on the study in general: A later analysis reportedly found that, within productive TCRs, an Asian-associated ancestry cluster had fewer N-insertions than the mean observed across the 666 donors. As a later analysis showed, a missense DCLRE1C variant was linked to trimming of TCR beta V- and J-genes.

The source of this sequence is a man aged 25 to 40 in good health and CMV-seronegative. This rearrangement joins TRBV7-8 to TRBJ2-7; a possible D gene is TRBD2 (6 bases). Sequenced: PBMCs. CDR3 bases: TGTGCCAGCAGCTTATTCCCGCGGGGCCCTTCCTACGAGCAGTACTTC. Protein product: CASSLFPRGPSYEQYF.